Listed here are 30 T cell receptor beta chains from one sample, sequenced in a study of Ad26.COV2.S vaccination and SARS-CoV-2 variants. Libraries were prepared by immunoSEQ multiplex PCR; TCRdb keeps only in-frame clonotypes and omits some of them. Of fewer than 500,000 clones in the sample, about 90% are singletons; the top ten hold roughly 3.9%. The treatment denotes: roughly 19 received Ad26.COV2.S at low or high dose, single or two shots; 5 received placebo; per-sample allocation not given. Sampling happened 63 days after the first vaccine or placebo injection. The sequences come from peripheral blood, collected in a trial of Ad26.COV2.S vaccine versus placebo. The receptors derive from a person between 18 and 65 years old who received the Ad26.COV2.S COVID-19 vaccine or a placebo.

The V call is TRBV6-2 or TRBV6-3, the J call TRBJ2-2; 9 positions agree with TRBD2. CDR1 and CDR2 from the germline V gene are MNHEY and SVGEGT. Trimming cost V 0 bases and J 5 bases; bases outside gene matches: 7. This CDR3 is 17 amino acids long. CDR3 DNA: TGTGCCAGCAGTTACTCGCCGCCCCTAGCGGGAACCGGGGAGCTGTTTTTT. The encoded protein is CASSYSPPLAGTGELFF.

This clone was counted many times. The chain employs TRBV4-1 and TRBJ1-2, with D perhaps TRBD1 (5 bases). The CDR3 runs to 15 residues. Germline values: CDR1 MGHRA, CDR2 YSYEKL. The germline V and J ends were trimmed by 0 bases and 4 bases, with 12 bases remaining between them. The CDR3 sequence: CASSQDTERGYGYTF. CDR3 coding DNA: TGCGCCAGCAGCCAAGATACGGAGAGGGGCTATGGCTACACCTTC.

The chain carries TRBV27 and TRBJ2-7, with TRBD2 matching 9 bases. CDR3 length: 15 amino acids. With 3 bases clipped from V and 0 bases from J, the junction kept 3 bases outside the gene matches. CDR1 is MNHEY and CDR2 is SMNVEV in the germline V gene (reference sequence). The CDR3 coding sequence is TGTGCCAGCAGTTTGGCTAGCGGGGCCTCCTACGAGCAGTACTTC. Translated: CASSLASGASYEQYF.

This chain links TRBV27 with TRBJ2-3; 9 nucleotides match TRBD2. Germline CDR1 MNHEY, CDR2 SMNVEV (reference sequence). V shed 3 bases, J shed 6 bases, and the junction held 4 bases outside the gene matches. The CDR3 covers 14 residues. The CDR3 bases are TGTGCCAGCAGTTTCCAAGCGGGAGGCGATACGCAGTATTTT. Translated: CASSFQAGGDTQYF.

The chain combines TRBV29-1 with TRBJ2-7; TRBD2 aligns across 13 bases. CDR1 and CDR2 (germline): SQVTM, ANQGSEA. Trimming removed 5 bases from V and 4 bases from J; junction bases left unmatched: 2. The CDR3 length is 13 residues. In DNA form, the CDR3 reads TGCAGCGTTCGGACTAGCGGGAGATACGAGCAGTACTTC. This gives the protein CSVRTSGRYEQYF.

The rearrangement links TRBV28 to TRBJ1-6, with D possibly matching TRBD1 (5 bases). The CDR3 length is 15 residues. The V end lost 3 bases, the J end lost 7 bases, and 13 bases lay between the germline ends. In germline, CDR1 is MDHEN, CDR2 SYDVKM. The CDR3 spells CASSLGGGRNSPLHF. As DNA, the CDR3 is TGTGCCAGCAGTTTGGGGGGGGGTCGGAATTCACCCCTCCACTTT.

The CDR3 bases are TGTGCCAGCAGTGAAAACCAGGGGGCCCAGAACACCGGGGAGCTGTTTTTT. Amino acid sequence: CASSENQGAQNTGELFF. The chain is built from TRBV9 and TRBJ2-2, with 8 bases matching TRBD1. The CDR3 covers 17 residues. J was trimmed by 1 base and V by 5 bases; bases with no gene match: 10. The germline V gene has CDR1 SGDLS and CDR2 YYNGEE.

The rearrangement uses TRBV3-1 (or the pseudogene TRBV3-2) and TRBJ1-5, with D uncertain. V was cut by 6 bases and J by 1 base, with 10 bases left in between. Germline V gene lookup returns CDR1 LGHDT and CDR2 YNNKEL (reference sequence). The length of the CDR3 is 14 residues. Written as DNA, the CDR3 is TGTGCCAGCAGTCAATCCCGGAGCAATCAGCCCCAGCATTTT. Its translation is CASSQSRSNQPQHF.

V gene TRBV7-2 combines with J gene TRBJ2-1, with 8 positions matching TRBD2. The germline CDR1 and CDR2 sequences are SGHTA and FQGNSA. V lost 0 bases, J lost 6 bases, and 4 bases stayed unmatched. The CDR3 is made up of 15 amino acids. CDR3 protein: CASSLAREAFNEQFF. The CDR3 DNA reads TGTGCCAGCAGCTTAGCGCGGGAGGCGTTCAATGAGCAGTTCTTC.

CDR3 sequence (DNA): TGTGCCAGCAGTTCGAGAACCCAAGAGACCCAGTACTTC. Its translation is CASSSRTQETQYF. The gene calls are TRBV27 and TRBJ2-5; D call uncertain. V lost 4 bases, J lost 1 base, and 7 bases lay in between. CDR3 length: 13 amino acids. Germline V gene lookup returns CDR1 MNHEY and CDR2 SMNVEV (reference sequence).

The chain couples TRBV7-8 to TRBJ2-3, with 7 bases that match TRBD2. J was trimmed by 1 base and V by 5 bases; bases with no gene match: 6. The germline V gene has CDR1 SGHVS and CDR2 FQNEAQ. The length of the CDR3 is 15 residues. Written as DNA, the CDR3 is TGTGCCAGCAGCCGCTCTAGCGGAGGCACAGATACGCAGTATTTT. Residues: CASSRSSGGTDTQYF.

The rearrangement uses TRBV6-2 or TRBV6-3 and TRBJ1-1; tentative D call: TRBD1 (5 bases). The CDR3 is 12 residues long. Trimming took off 2 bases at V and 11 bases at J, with 12 bases between the two ends. CDR1 and CDR2 from the germline V gene are MNHEY and SVGEGT. The CDR3 nucleotides are TGTGCCAGCAGTTACGCGTTGGAGGGGGCTTTCTTT. Residues: CASSYALEGAFF.

The chain has TRBV4-2 and TRBJ2-2; TRBD2 aligns across 7 bases. CDR1 and CDR2 from the germline V gene are LGHNA and YNFKEQ. The trim removed 0 bases at V and 5 bases at J, leaving 9 bases unmatched. The CDR3 is 17 residues long. The CDR3 nucleotides are TGTGCCAGCAGCCAAGAGGGTGGAGCGGGAAGAACCGGGGAGCTGTTTTTT. Translation: CASSQEGGAGRTGELFF.

The chain uses TRBV27 and TRBJ2-4; 8 bases map to TRBD1. CDR1 and CDR2 from the germline V gene are MNHEY and SMNVEV (reference sequence). The CDR3 is 15 residues long. Trimming at V came to 4 bases and at J to 6 bases, leaving 8 bases not matched to a gene. The CDR3 sequence is CASSSPQGDGNIQYF. CDR3 nucleotide sequence: TGTGCCAGCAGTTCCCCACAGGGGGATGGAAACATTCAGTACTTC.

The gene calls are TRBV14 and TRBJ1-3, with 7 bases aligning to TRBD1. The CDR3 consists of 14 residues. The trim removed 3 bases at V and 2 bases at J, leaving 1 base unmatched. CDR1 and CDR2 from the germline V gene are SGHDN and FVKESK. The DNA of the CDR3 is TGTGCCAGCAGCCACGACAGGGCTGGAAACACCATATATTTT. It encodes CASSHDRAGNTIYF.

The J gene is TRBJ2-7, the V gene TRBV19; unclear D gene. Trimming removed 4 bases at V and 6 bases at J, with 13 bases between. CDR1 LNHDA and CDR2 SQIVND come from the germline V gene (reference sequence). The length of the CDR3 is 13 residues. The CDR3 loop reads CASSTLPGVEQYF. The DNA of the CDR3 is TGTGCCAGTAGTACCCTCCCCGGTGTCGAGCAGTACTTC. The full variable domain, rest sourced from reference TRBV19 and TRBJ2-7, is DGGITQSPKYLFRKEGQNVTLSCEQNLNHDAMYWYRQDPGQGLRLIYYSQIVNDFQKGDIAEGYSVSREKKESFPLTVTSAQKNPTAFYLCASSTLPGVEQYFGPGTRLTVT.

J is TRBJ2-4 and V is TRBV28; D gene unclear. Looked up from germline, CDR1 is MDHEN and CDR2 is SYDVKM. This CDR3 is 16 amino acids long. Deletions cut 5 bases from V and 2 bases from J, with 16 bases between. The CDR3: CASSPGSGGPKNIQYF. DNA for the CDR3: TGTGCCAGCAGTCCCGGTAGTGGTGGTCCCAAAAACATTCAGTACTTC.

The chain recombines TRBV7-2 with TRBJ2-7, with D possibly being TRBD1 (7 bases). Trimming took off 2 bases at V and 7 bases at J, with 30 bases between the two ends. This CDR3 is built from 19 residues. Germline V gives CDR1 SGHTA, CDR2 FQGNSA. The chain's CDR3 is CASSLRTRERQGSSREQYF. The CDR3 nucleotides are TGTGCCAGCAGCTTAAGGACCCGGGAGAGACAGGGCTCAAGTCGGGAGCAGTACTTC. The whole variable domain, filled in from reference TRBV7-2 and TRBJ2-7, reads GAGVSQSPSNKVTEKGKDVELRCDPISGHTALYWYRQSLGQGLEFLIYFQGNSAPDKSGLPSDRFSAERTGGSVSTLTIQRTQQEDSAVYLCASSLRTRERQGSSREQYFGPGTRLTVT.

In this sample, this clone turned up once. This chain uses TRBV23-1 with TRBJ1-6; possible D gene TRBD1, 5 bases. TRBV23-1 is recorded as an ORF, its role being uncertain. With 2 bases removed from V and 7 bases from J, the gap between germline ends came to 18 bases. The CDR3 runs 17 residues. In nucleotides, the CDR3 is TGCGCCAGCAGTCAACGAAGACGAGGACATTCGAATTCACCCCTCCACTTT. Amino acids: CASSQRRRGHSNSPLHF.

This chain joins TRBV9 and TRBJ2-7; 12 bases are shared with TRBD2. The length of the CDR3 is 18 residues. Germline V gives CDR1 SGDLS, CDR2 YYNGEE. The junction had 16 bases not matched to a gene; V was cut back by 4 bases and J by 5 bases. CDR3 sequence reads: CASSLGASGRALPDEQYF. CDR3 in DNA: TGTGCCAGCAGCCTCGGGGCTAGCGGGAGGGCCCTTCCTGACGAGCAGTACTTC.

This chain uses TRBV5-5 with TRBJ2-3, with D possibly TRBD1 on 6 matching bases. The CDR3 is made up of 16 amino acids. V lost 5 bases and J 0 bases, leaving 16 bases between the germline ends. The V gene's germline CDR1 is SGHKS and CDR2 YYEKEE (reference sequence). The CDR3 DNA follows: TGTGCCAGCAGTTGGGGGCCGGGTTCTAGCACAGATACGCAGTATTTT. Translating gives CASSWGPGSSTDTQYF.

This clone occurred once. CDR3 DNA sequence: TGTGCCAGCAGCGTAGGAGCTAGCGGGAGATACTACGAGCAGTACTTC. Encoded protein: CASSVGASGRYYEQYF. The chain has TRBV9 and TRBJ2-7; 10 bases align to TRBD2. This CDR3 contains 16 residues. Germline values: CDR1 SGDLS, CDR2 YYNGEE. The V gene end was trimmed by 0 bases and the J gene end by 3 bases; junction bases not matched to a gene: 6. The variable domain in full, completed from reference TRBV9 and TRBJ2-7, reads DSGVTQTPKHLITATGQRVTLRCSPRSGDLSVYWYQQSLDQGLQFLIQYYNGEERAKGNILERFSAQQFPDLHSELNLSSLELGDSALYFCASSVGASGRYYEQYFGPGTRLTVT.

The J gene is TRBJ2-1, the V gene TRBV6-2 or TRBV6-3; 12 bases are a match to TRBD2. Per germline, CDR1 MNHEY and CDR2 SVGEGT. Trimming cost V 0 bases and J 6 bases; bases outside gene matches: 3. CDR3 length: 16 amino acids. CDR3 protein: CASSYSGTSGLNEQFF. CDR3 sequence (DNA): TGTGCCAGCAGTTACTCCGGGACTAGCGGGCTCAATGAGCAGTTCTTC.

This chain connects TRBV18 to TRBJ2-1; 9 bases align to TRBD2. The CDR3 has 15 amino acids. V lost 6 bases to trimming and J lost 0 bases; unmatched junction nucleotides: 3. The V gene's germline CDR1 is KGHSH and CDR2 LQKENI. The CDR3 DNA reads TGTGCCAGCTCTAGCGGGAGAATCTCCTACAATGAGCAGTTCTTC. This codes for CASSSGRISYNEQFF.

The CDR3 DNA sequence: TGTGCCAGCAGTTATGGGGGGTCGGGCACTGAAGCTTTCTTT. The encoded protein is CASSYGGSGTEAFF. J is TRBJ1-1 and V is TRBV6-5; TRBD1 might be the D (5 bases). Looked up from germline, CDR1 is MNHEY and CDR2 is SVGAGI. V was shortened by 3 bases and J by 4 bases, with 12 bases between the two germline ends. The CDR3 has 14 amino acids.

The rearrangement joins TRBV24-1 to TRBJ2-1; 9 positions match TRBD2. Germline CDR1 reads KGHDR; CDR2 reads SFDVKD. V dropped 1 base and J dropped 8; count of bases not matched to a gene: 8. The CDR3 has 16 amino acids. The CDR3 DNA is TGTGCCACCAGTGATTTCGGTGCGGGAGGGTTCGATGAGCAGTTCTTC. Translation gives CATSDFGAGGFDEQFF.

The chain links TRBV20-1 to TRBJ2-3, with D maybe TRBD2 (5 bases). Germline V gene data show CDR1 as DFQATT and CDR2 as SNEGSKA (reference sequence). The CDR3 is 13 amino acids. V shed 3 bases and J shed 2 bases, with 9 bases lying between them. CDR3 region: CSASRGNTDTQYF. The DNA for the CDR3 is TGCAGTGCTAGTCGGGGAAACACAGATACGCAGTATTTT.

The J gene is TRBJ2-7, the V gene TRBV28; 8 bases map to TRBD1. After removal of 6 bases from V and 5 bases from J, the junction contained 9 bases not matched to a gene. The germline V gene encodes CDR1 MDHEN and CDR2 SYDVKM. The CDR3 is made up of 14 amino acids. The CDR3 DNA sequence: TGTGCCAGCAGCAACGACAGGGGTCAGGACGAGCAGTACTTC. Its translation is CASSNDRGQDEQYF.

The chain combines TRBV7-2 with TRBJ2-1, with D perhaps given as TRBD1 or TRBD2 (5 bases each). With 5 bases removed from V and 3 bases from J, the gap between germline ends came to 14 bases. This CDR3 is 15 amino acids long. Germline CDR1 is SGHTA and CDR2 is FQGNSA. The chain's CDR3 is CASSRLVGDYNEQFF. DNA for the CDR3: TGTGCCAGCAGCCGCCTGGTGGGGGACTACAATGAGCAGTTCTTC.

This clone was seen once. This rearrangement joins TRBV7-2 to TRBJ2-7, with D perhaps TRBD1 (5 bases). CDR3 length: 14 amino acids. The V end was cut by 1 base, the J end by 7 bases, with 14 bases between. The germline gives CDR1 SGHTA, CDR2 FQGNSA. CDR3 coding DNA: TGTGCCAGCAGCTTAGAAGCAGGGCCAGGGGAGCAGTACTTC. As protein: CASSLEAGPGEQYF.